What follows describes a single T cell receptor beta chain. Its matching antigen is unknown. The data derive from a study of siplizumab effects on memory and regulatory T cells. Study-level findings and limits: Proliferating Tregs in siplizumab cultures were never verified as suppressive. Unstimulated naive T cells seemed to show more diversity than memory cells did, and they also seemed to be among the major contributors to the alloresponse. Tracing alloreactive clones into unstimulated subsets worked for only a minor fraction of them.

V shed 0 bases, J shed 7 bases, and the junction held 2 bases outside the gene matches. There are 15 residues in the CDR3. Germline V CDR1 and CDR2: SGDLS, YYNGEE. Profiling relied on immunoSEQ multiplex PCR, and the TCRdb table lists in-frame clones only, not all of them. The sample holds about 110,000 clones, roughly 94% seen once. The chain has TRBV9 and TRBJ2-1; 12 bases are a match to TRBD2. Material for sequencing was Tregs sorted from blood. This TCR was recovered from a human donor in good health. The CDR3 DNA sequence: TGTGCCAGCAGCGTAGAACTAGCGGGGGGTAATGAGCAGTTCTTC. It yields the protein CASSVELAGGNEQFF.